Detailed here is one T cell receptor beta chain. Time point here: neoterminal ileum biopsy at postoperative endoscopy, about 6 months after surgery. V dropped 6 bases and J dropped 5; count of bases not matched to a gene: 6. Germline CDR1 reads SNHLY; CDR2 reads FYNNEI. The CDR3 runs to 14 residues. This entry comes from a study of T cell repertoires in ileal Crohn's disease. Study summary: The M6 sample came from neoterminal ileum during colonoscopy after surgery.

Roughly 500 nanograms of biopsy DNA per sample underwent TCRB immunosequencing. Assay used: immunoSEQ multiplex PCR; TCRdb lists only in-frame clones, some missing. This sample has some 9,200 clones, with less than 80% found just once. This clonotype was sampled from an adult with Crohn's disease. The genes are TRBV2 and TRBJ1-5; 8 bases line up with TRBD1. The sample comprised ileal tissue. The CDR3 DNA sequence: TGTGCCAGCAGCCATACAGGGGGATATCAGCCCCAGCATTTT. It codes for CASSHTGGYQPQHF.